The 8 T cell receptor beta chains given below trace back to one sample, sequenced in a study of beta chain features in type 1 diabetes. Isolated RNA was reverse transcribed in full, so expressed TCRB transcripts were sequenced. Method: immunoSEQ multiplex PCR; TCRdb's copy keeps in-frame clones and lacks some. The sample contains around 170,000 clones, 7% to 10% of which appear only once. Specimen: central memory CD4+ T cells from blood. The receptors originated from a young woman in good health.

This clone was observed a handful of times. The V and J genes are TRBV5-1 and TRBJ2-5, with 9 bases matching TRBD1. Germline assignment: CDR1 SGHRS and CDR2 YFSETQ. This CDR3 has 14 residues. Unmatched junction bases numbered 7, after V lost 0 bases and J lost 10 bases. CDR3 sequence: CASSLDGQGRVQYF. Written as DNA, the CDR3 is TGCGCCAGCAGCTTGGACGGACAGGGGAGGGTCCAGTACTTC.

This clone was counted between two and nine times. J is TRBJ2-7 and V is TRBV27; TRBD2 agrees at 14 bases. This CDR3 has 15 amino acids. Germline CDR1 and CDR2: MNHEY and SMNVEV (reference sequence). V shed 4 bases and J 5 bases; nucleotides not matched to a gene: 4. CDR3 nucleotide sequence: TGTGCCAGCAGTTCAGGACTAGCGGGAGGACACGAGCAGTACTTC. Translation gives CASSSGLAGGHEQYF.

The chain uses TRBV29-1 and TRBJ2-7; 10 positions agree with TRBD1. Germline CDR1 reads SQVTM; CDR2 reads ANQGSEA. V was clipped by 0 bases and J by 0 bases; unmatched bases: 5. The CDR3 is made up of 16 amino acids. The CDR3 region has the DNA TGCAGCGTTGAAGACATCCGGGACAGGGGCTCCTACGAGCAGTACTTC. Translating gives CSVEDIRDRGSYEQYF.

This chain joins TRBV6-5 and TRBJ2-5; D not resolved. The CDR3 is 15 amino acids. Germline V gene data show CDR1 as MNHEY and CDR2 as SVGAGI. V shed 0 bases and J shed 1 base, with 9 bases lying between them. The CDR3 spells CASSYSMRLQETQYF. The CDR3 coding sequence is TGTGCCAGCAGTTACTCGATGAGACTCCAAGAGACCCAGTACTTC.

The chain employs TRBV4-2 and TRBJ2-7; 12 positions agree with TRBD2. This CDR3 has 15 residues. V lost 0 bases to trimming and J lost 3 bases; unmatched junction nucleotides: 0. Germline V gene sequence: CDR1 LGHNA, CDR2 YNFKEQ. The CDR3 reads CASSQELAGGYEQYF. The CDR3 nucleotides read TGTGCCAGCAGCCAAGAACTAGCGGGGGGCTACGAGCAGTACTTC.

This clone was recorded only once. The chain recombines TRBV7-9 with TRBJ1-2, with a possible D match to TRBD1 (5 bases). Germline V gives CDR1 SEHNR, CDR2 FQNEAQ (reference sequence). This CDR3 spans 14 amino acids. The V gene lost 1 base and the J gene lost 3 bases, with 9 bases spanning the gap. Here the CDR3 DNA reads TGTGCCAGCAGCTTAGAGGTCAGGGACTATGGCTACACCTTC. Its translation: CASSLEVRDYGYTF.

This clone was detected many times. The rearrangement links TRBV7-2 to TRBJ1-1; the D is unclear. The V gene lost 2 bases and the J gene lost 1 base, with 2 bases spanning the gap. The CDR3 loop spans 12 amino acids. CDR1 and CDR2 from the germline V gene are SGHTA and FQGNSA. For the CDR3, the DNA is TGTGCCAGCAGCTTACAGAACACTGAAGCTTTCTTT. Amino acid sequence: CASSLQNTEAFF.

This clone was recorded a few times. This chain links TRBV5-6 with TRBJ1-2; D might be TRBD1 (6 bases). The CDR3 extends over 14 amino acids. V was pared by 1 base and J by 8 bases, with 15 bases between. Germline V gene data show CDR1 as SGHDT and CDR2 as YYEEEE. CDR3 protein: CASSLPGQPMGYTF. The CDR3 DNA sequence: TGTGCCAGCAGCTTGCCTGGACAGCCTATGGGCTACACCTTC.